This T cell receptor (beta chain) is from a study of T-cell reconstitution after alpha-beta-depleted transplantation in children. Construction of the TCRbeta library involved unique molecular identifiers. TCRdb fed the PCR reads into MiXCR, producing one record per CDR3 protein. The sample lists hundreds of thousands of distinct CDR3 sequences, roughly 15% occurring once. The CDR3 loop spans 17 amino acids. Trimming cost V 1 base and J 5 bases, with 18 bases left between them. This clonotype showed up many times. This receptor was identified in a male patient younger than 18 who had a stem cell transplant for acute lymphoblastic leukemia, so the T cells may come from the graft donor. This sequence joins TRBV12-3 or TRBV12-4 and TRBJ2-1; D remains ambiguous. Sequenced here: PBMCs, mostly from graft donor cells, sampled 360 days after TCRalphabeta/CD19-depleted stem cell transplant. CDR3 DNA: TGTGCCAGCAGTTTAGTAGGCGGTAGGGTGGGCAACAATGAGCAGTTCTTC. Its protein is CASSLVGGRVGNNEQFF.